This T cell receptor (beta chain) was captured by sequencing in a study of regulatory T cells in long-lasting Graves disease. Study results and caveats: There were preferences for TRBV28, TRBJ1-2 and TRBJ2-5 in persistent disease.

Sequencing libraries for TCR beta were prepared with iRepertoire HTBI primers and Arm-PCR of CDR3 regions. TCRdb used MiXCR to reprocess the multiplex PCR reads, holding one entry per CDR3 protein. The table records roughly 320,000 distinct CDR3 sequences, over 15% of them present only once. This sample's time point: newly diagnosed GD, antithyroid drugs for less than 3 months. PBMCs were the source of the RNA used for TCR sequencing. The guidelines of the American Thyroid Association were the basis for diagnosing Graves' disease. Trimming removed 4 bases from V and 5 bases from J, with 18 bases in between. The CDR3 has 15 residues. The germline V gene encodes CDR1 LNHNV and CDR2 YYDKDF (reference sequence). This clonotype showed up many times. Its antigen remains unknown. These sequences were also reported in another study, on T cells in Graves' hyperthyroidism and ophthalmopathy. Turning to that study: HTBI primers were the set used in a first-round RT-PCR of the TCR CDR3.

The TCR comes from a man in his forties or fifties with Graves disease. Sequences were derived from peripheral blood mononuclear cells (PBMCs), sampled at new diagnosis, from a patient treated with antithyroid drugs. The J gene is TRBJ2-7, the V gene TRBV15; D perhaps matches TRBD2 (7 bases). CDR3: CATSNGRGIVHEQYF. CDR3 in DNA: TGTGCCACCAGCAATGGGAGGGGGATAGTCCACGAGCAGTACTTC.